This T cell receptor beta chain was sequenced during a study of blood T cell repertoires in COVID-19. Study summary: Donors in the United States, Italy and Spain gave samples during acute or convalescent COVID-19. PBMCs, B-cell-depleted T cells, or T cells were the source of the cDNA or gDNA that made up the material.

Germline CDR1 reads MGHRA; CDR2 reads YSYEKL. The CDR3 runs 13 residues. Trimming took off 1 base at V and 15 bases at J, with 15 bases between the two ends. In the authors' methods: Nucleated cell counts were estimated from reference gene primer amplification. Clones were read by immunoSEQ multiplex PCR, and TCRdb kept only the in-frame ones, dropping some. V, J and clone size derive from that table, while D and trimming were established from the DNA sequence. This sample has about 220,000 clones; 84% occur once, and the top ten carry 9.7%. The source of this sequence is a man aged 50-60 years with active or convalescent COVID-19. The sequenced sample was peripheral blood. This sequence joins TRBV4-1 and TRBJ1-4; weak D call: TRBD1 (6 bases). CDR3 sequence: CASSQVGGGGVFF. For the CDR3, the DNA is TGCGCCAGCAGCCAAGTTGGCGGGGGCGGGGTGTTTTTT.